This TCR beta chain stems from a study of CD8+ T cells in alopecia areata. CDR1 is MNHEY and CDR2 is SMNVEV in the germline V gene (reference sequence). Trimming left V 3 bases short and J 0 bases short, with 8 bases between. The CDR3 extends over 14 amino acids. The authors extracted RNA and reverse transcribed it into cDNA as the sequencing template. Clones were read by immunoSEQ multiplex PCR, and TCRdb kept only the in-frame ones, dropping some. The profile covers about 150,000 clones, with 45% to 60% appearing a single time and 6.5% to 7.5% taken by the ten largest. The clonotype was recovered from a human donor with alopecia areata. The material sequenced was CD4+ T cells sorted from blood. V is TRBV27 and J is TRBJ1-2, with D uncertain. CDR3 sequence: CASSFRAANYGYTF. CDR3 nucleotides: TGTGCCAGCAGTTTTAGGGCCGCTAACTATGGCTACACCTTC.